A selection of T cell receptor beta chains follows, all from one sample in a study of T cell responses to AZD1222 COVID-19 vaccine. Using immunoSEQ multiplex PCR, the repertoire was profiled, and TCRdb retains in-frame clones only, with some absent. The sample yields about 140,000 clones, about 80% seen once. The source was peripheral blood, collected on day 0 of AZD1222 vaccination. The source of these receptors is an adult in good health. Each CDR3 is given with its conserved first and last residue. The order of the fields is D gene, CDR3 length, V gene, clone size, J gene, CDR3 protein, CDR3 DNA. D genes are given only for firm matches. Rows give clone size only sometimes, using once, few, many, or a class for an expanded clone.

>TRBD2|15|TRBV3-1/TRBV3-2|NA|TRBJ2-1
CASSQLAGAPGGQFF
TGTGCCAGCAGCCAATTAGCGGGGGCCCCGGGGGGGCAGTTCTTC
>NA|18|TRBV6-1|once|TRBJ2-2
CASSEPSFATGVGGELFF
TGTGCCAGCAGTGAACCCAGTTTCGCGACAGGAGTTGGAGGGGAGCTGTTTTTT
>NA|15|TRBV24-1|few|TRBJ2-3
CATSDYTRGTDTQYF
TGTGCCACCAGTGATTACACACGGGGCACAGATACGCAGTATTTT
>TRBD1|16|TRBV28|NA|TRBJ1-5
CASSLIQGSWNQPQHF
TGTGCCAGCAGTCTGATACAGGGGAGTTGGAATCAGCCCCAGCATTTT
>TRBD1|15|TRBV5-4|NA|TRBJ1-4
CASSLDRGLNEKLFF
TGTGCCAGCAGCTTGGACAGGGGGCTAAATGAAAAACTGTTTTTT
>NA|16|TRBV28|few|TRBJ1-2
CASSLFHQGQGYGYTF
TGTGCCAGCAGTTTATTCCACCAGGGGCAGGGGTATGGCTACACCTTC
>NA|12|TRBV30|NA|TRBJ1-1
CAWGGFSGEAFF
TGTGCCTGGGGAGGATTTTCTGGTGAAGCTTTCTTT
>TRBD1|16|TRBV29-1|once|TRBJ2-7
CSVLRLTGGIVYEQYF
TGCAGCGTCCTCCGACTCACAGGGGGGATTGTTTACGAGCAGTACTTC
>NA|12|TRBV24-1|few|TRBJ1-2
CATSVGLYGYTF
TGTGCCACCAGTGTGGGACTGTATGGCTACACCTTC
>NA|17|TRBV7-9|NA|TRBJ1-3
CASSPPQLTASGNTIYF
TGTGCCAGCAGCCCTCCCCAACTGACAGCCTCTGGAAACACCATATATTTT
>NA|10|TRBV30|NA|TRBJ1-2
CAYGGYGYTF
TGTGCCTACGGAGGCTATGGCTACACCTTC
>NA|15|TRBV28|NA|TRBJ2-5
CASRGNPSNQETQYF
TGTGCCAGCAGAGGAAACCCGAGCAACCAAGAGACCCAGTACTTC
>NA|14|TRBV5-6|NA|TRBJ1-2
CASSKYPGTAGYTF
TGTGCCAGCAGCAAGTACCCCGGGACTGCAGGCTACACCTTC
>NA|12|TRBV29-1|NA|TRBJ1-3
CSVVSSGNTIYF
TGCAGCGTGGTTTCGTCTGGAAACACCATATATTTT
>NA|15|TRBV7-9|once|TRBJ1-2
CASSPWTDSNYGYTF
TGTGCCAGCAGCCCTTGGACGGACTCTAACTATGGCTACACCTTC
>NA|15|TRBV28|NA|TRBJ1-4
CASSLTGILNEKLFF
TGTGCCAGCAGTTTAACAGGGATACTTAATGAAAAACTGTTTTTT
>NA|13|TRBV7-9|NA|TRBJ2-7
CASSPRQSYEQYF
TGTGCCAGCAGCCCGAGACAGAGCTACGAGCAGTACTTC
>NA|16|TRBV5-1|NA|TRBJ2-2
CASRFGAGLSTGELFF
TGCGCCAGCCGTTTTGGTGCAGGGCTAAGTACCGGGGAGCTGTTTTTT
>TRBD1|14|TRBV5-4|NA|TRBJ1-2
CASSSGQGASGYTF
TGTGCCAGCAGCTCTGGACAGGGGGCTAGTGGCTACACCTTC
>NA|15|TRBV6-1|NA|TRBJ2-3
CASSELGTSTDTQYF
TGTGCCAGCAGTGAACTAGGGACAAGCACAGATACGCAGTATTTT
>NA|13|TRBV7-8|many|TRBJ2-7
CASSFTARYEQYF
TGTGCCAGCAGCTTCACAGCCCGTTACGAGCAGTACTTC
>NA|16|TRBV5-6|NA|TRBJ2-2
CASSLEAGPNTGELFF
TGTGCCAGCAGCTTGGAGGCCGGGCCGAACACCGGGGAGCTGTTTTTT
>NA|14|TRBV6-6|NA|TRBJ1-6
CASRGISIGSPLHF
TGTGCCAGCCGGGGCATTTCTATAGGTTCACCCCTCCACTTT
>NA|14|TRBV5-1|NA|TRBJ1-1
CASSLATLNTEAFF
TGCGCCAGCAGCTTGGCCACACTGAACACTGAAGCTTTCTTT
>TRBD2|11|TRBV7-9|medium-sized|TRBJ2-7
CASSFGEGQYF
TGTGCCAGCAGCTTCGGGGAGGGGCAGTACTTC
>TRBD1|15|TRBV7-9|NA|TRBJ1-4
CASSLGGQGSEKLFF
TGTGCCAGCAGCTTAGGGGGACAGGGGAGTGAAAAACTGTTTTTT
>NA|15|TRBV3-1/TRBV3-2|NA|TRBJ1-2
CASSQADTNNYGYTF
TGTGCCAGCAGCCAGGCGGACACAAACAACTATGGCTACACCTTC
>NA|15|TRBV27|once|TRBJ2-3
CASSSSGRRTDTQYF
TGTGCCAGCAGTTCCAGTGGACGGCGCACAGATACGCAGTATTTT
>TRBD1|13|TRBV6-5|NA|TRBJ1-5
CASSRDRAQPQHF
TGTGCCAGCAGTAGAGACAGGGCTCAGCCCCAGCATTTT
>NA|12|TRBV28|NA|TRBJ1-1
CASHSEVTEAFF
TGTGCCAGCCACTCCGAAGTAACTGAAGCTTTCTTT
>TRBD1|14|TRBV29-1|NA|TRBJ1-2
CSVRQIGTDYGYTF
TGCAGCGTCAGACAAATAGGGACAGACTATGGCTACACCTTC
>NA|15|TRBV11-2|NA|TRBJ2-1
CASSHLSRSYNEQFF
TGTGCCAGCAGCCATCTAAGTAGGTCCTACAATGAGCAGTTCTTC
>TRBD1|16|TRBV19|once|TRBJ1-5
CASSISDRGDSQPQHF
TGTGCCAGTAGTATATCTGACAGGGGGGATTCTCAGCCCCAGCATTTT
>TRBD2|15|TRBV3-1/TRBV3-2|NA|TRBJ2-7
CASSQRGARSYEQYF
TGTGCCAGCAGCCAGCGGGGGGCCAGGTCCTACGAGCAGTACTTC
>NA|13|TRBV7-3|NA|TRBJ1-1
CASSSTPNTEAFF
TGTGCCAGCAGCTCGACACCGAACACTGAAGCTTTCTTT
>TRBD1|15|TRBV7-8|NA|TRBJ1-5
CASSSRQGSNQPQHF
TGTGCCAGCAGCTCCCGACAGGGAAGCAATCAGCCCCAGCATTTT
>NA|14|TRBV19|NA|TRBJ1-3
CASSPGGTGNTIYF
TGTGCCAGTAGCCCGGGGGGCACTGGAAACACCATATATTTT
>TRBD1|18|TRBV7-7|NA|TRBJ1-4
CASSVEPDRGLENEKLFF
TGTGCCAGCAGCGTCGAACCGGACAGGGGGCTGGAGAATGAAAAACTGTTTTTT
>NA|13|TRBV7-9|NA|TRBJ1-1
CASSRVPNTEAFF
TGTGCCAGCAGCAGGGTACCGAACACTGAAGCTTTCTTT
>NA|15|TRBV5-1|NA|TRBJ1-6
CASSLDGLPNSPLHF
TGCGCCAGCAGCTTGGATGGGTTACCGAATTCACCCCTCCACTTT
>TRBD2|17|TRBV28|NA|TRBJ2-3
CASSYPSGGAGTDTQYF
TGTGCCAGCAGTTACCCTAGCGGGGGGGCCGGCACAGATACGCAGTATTTT
>NA|14|TRBV5-1|NA|TRBJ2-3
CASSLGPGTDTQYF
TGCGCCAGCAGCTTGGGGCCCGGCACAGATACGCAGTATTTT
>NA|13|TRBV3-1/TRBV3-2|NA|TRBJ1-6
CASSQSISSALHF
TGTGCCAGCAGCCAAAGCATCTCATCGGCCCTCCACTTT
>TRBD1|15|TRBV19|NA|TRBJ1-6
CASNTHRGLNSPLHF
TGTGCCAGTAACACGCACAGGGGGCTCAATTCACCCCTCCACTTT
>NA|18|TRBV28|NA|TRBJ1-2
CASSLGWRGGGINYGYTF
TGTGCCAGCAGTTTAGGTTGGAGAGGCGGGGGGATTAACTATGGCTACACCTTC
>NA|15|TRBV7-2|NA|TRBJ2-7
CASSLVGGTSYEQYF
TGTGCCAGCAGCTTAGTAGGGGGGACCTCCTACGAGCAGTACTTC
>NA|12|TRBV19|NA|TRBJ2-1
CASSIRQGKQFF
TGTGCCAGTAGTATACGTCAGGGGAAGCAGTTCTTC
>NA|14|TRBV5-4|NA|TRBJ1-1
CASSLFGYNTEAFF
TGTGCCAGCAGCTTGTTTGGGTACAACACTGAAGCTTTCTTT
>TRBD1|18|TRBV25-1|NA|TRBJ1-6
CASSELGQGSSYNSPLHF
TGTGCCAGCAGTGAATTAGGACAGGGGAGCTCCTATAATTCACCCCTCCACTTT
>NA|15|TRBV5-1|once|TRBJ1-6
CASSWLDGRASPLHF
TGCGCCAGCAGCTGGTTGGACGGCCGGGCTTCACCCCTCCACTTT
>NA|15|TRBV9|NA|TRBJ1-2
CASSVGEGGQRGYTF
TGTGCCAGCAGCGTAGGTGAAGGAGGGCAGCGTGGCTACACCTTC
>NA|13|TRBV9|NA|TRBJ2-1
CASSVGRQSLQFF
TGTGCCAGCAGCGTAGGTCGACAGTCGTTGCAGTTCTTC
>NA|19|TRBV6-1|NA|TRBJ2-5
CASSERAPPWPGRGETQYF
TGTGCCAGCAGTGAGCGCGCTCCCCCGTGGCCAGGTCGGGGAGAGACCCAGTACTTC
>NA|14|TRBV29-1|NA|TRBJ1-2
CSVEGGAGDYGYTF
TGCAGCGTTGAAGGGGGGGCAGGTGACTATGGCTACACCTTC
>NA|15|TRBV28|NA|TRBJ1-3
CASRVGGASGNTIYF
TGTGCCAGCAGAGTTGGGGGCGCGTCGGGAAACACCATATATTTT
>NA|15|TRBV5-1|NA|TRBJ1-2
CASSFGMSGRDGYTF
TGCGCCAGCAGCTTCGGAATGTCGGGACGAGATGGCTACACCTTC
>TRBD1|14|TRBV2|NA|TRBJ1-1
CASTRRTGETEAFF
TGTGCCAGCACCAGACGGACAGGGGAAACTGAAGCTTTCTTT
>TRBD1|15|TRBV4-1|NA|TRBJ1-4
CASSQPDRVLEKLFF
TGCGCCAGCAGCCAACCCGACAGGGTTCTTGAAAAACTGTTTTTT
>NA|18|TRBV13|NA|TRBJ1-1
CASSLGAPSRGDGTEAFF
TGTGCCAGCAGCTTAGGTGCCCCCTCACGGGGGGATGGCACTGAAGCTTTCTTT
>NA|15|TRBV5-4|NA|TRBJ2-3
CASSLEIASTDTQYF
TGTGCCAGCAGCTTGGAGATCGCTAGCACAGATACGCAGTATTTT